The clone carrying this T cell receptor (beta chain) was seen a single time. The CDR3 runs 14 residues. Germline CDR1 and CDR2: SGHDT and YYEEEE. Deletions cut 0 bases from V and 0 bases from J, with 7 bases between. The data were taken from a study of blood T cell repertoires in COVID-19. Background on the study: Material from acute and convalescent COVID-19 was sourced from the United States, Italy and Spain.

Cohort placement rested on clinical history that participants reported themselves. In the study's own analysis: Researchers report that nucleated cell counts were estimated from reference gene primer amplification. Sequenced by immunoSEQ multiplex PCR; TCRdb stores in-frame clones only, minus some. From that table come the V and J calls and clone size; the DNA was used to work out D and trimming. The sample carries a few hundred thousand clones, under 85% recorded once. The rearrangement uses TRBV5-6 and TRBJ2-7; D might be TRBD2 (5 bases). What was sequenced was PBMCs or T cells enriched from blood (not recorded which). This sequence was found in a woman in her forties or fifties who had recovered from COVID-19. In DNA form, the CDR3 reads TGTGCCAGCAGCTTGGCGGGGAGCTCCTACGAGCAGTACTTC. It translates to CASSLAGSSYEQYF.